This TCR beta chain was captured in a study of OX40 agonist ivuxolimab in advanced cancers. As regards this clone: The antigen remains undetermined.

Findings of the study overall: Normalized expansion of T-cell clones was also low for some nonresponders.

V lost 0 bases, J lost 5 bases, and 5 bases stayed unmatched. The CDR3 is 16 residues long. The germline gives CDR1 SGHVS, CDR2 FQNEAQ. Libraries were prepared by immunoSEQ multiplex PCR; TCRdb keeps only in-frame clonotypes and omits some of them. Counted here are around 62,000 clones, approximately 84% occurring once; the ten biggest clones make up roughly 4.1%. Here the sequenced sample was CD4+ or CD8+ T cells sorted from blood, taken in a trial of the OX40 agonist ivuxolimab. The chain uses TRBV7-8 and TRBJ2-1, with TRBD2 matching 9 bases. This receptor was identified in an adult with an advanced solid tumor such as melanoma, head and neck, liver or kidney cancer. CDR3 sequence (DNA): TGTGCCAGCAGCTTAGCGCGGGGGGGCCTAAACAATGAGCAGTTCTTC. Protein: CASSLARGGLNNEQFF. Combining the CDR3 with reference TRBV7-8 and TRBJ2-1 gives the whole variable domain GAGVSQSPRYKVAKRGQDVALRCDPISGHVSLFWYQQALGQGPEFLTYFQNEAQLDKSGLPSDRFFAERPEGSVSTLKIQRTQQEDSAVYLCASSLARGGLNNEQFFGPGTRLTVL.